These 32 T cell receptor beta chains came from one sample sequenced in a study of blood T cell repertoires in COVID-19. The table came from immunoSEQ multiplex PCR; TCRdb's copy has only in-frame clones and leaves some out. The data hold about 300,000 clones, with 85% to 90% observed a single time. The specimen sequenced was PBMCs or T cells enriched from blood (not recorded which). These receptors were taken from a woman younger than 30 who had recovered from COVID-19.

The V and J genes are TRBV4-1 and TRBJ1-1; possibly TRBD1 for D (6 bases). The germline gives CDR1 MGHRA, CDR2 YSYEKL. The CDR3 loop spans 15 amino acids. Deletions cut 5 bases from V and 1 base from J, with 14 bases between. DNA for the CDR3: TGCGCCAGCAGCAAATACAGGGTCCAGAACACTGAAGCTTTCTTT. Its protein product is CASSKYRVQNTEAFF.

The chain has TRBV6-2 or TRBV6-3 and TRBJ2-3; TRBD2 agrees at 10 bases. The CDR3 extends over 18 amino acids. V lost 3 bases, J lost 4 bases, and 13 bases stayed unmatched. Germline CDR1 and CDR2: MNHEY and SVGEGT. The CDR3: CASSYSLLSGRISDTQYF. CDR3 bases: TGTGCCAGCAGTTATTCCTTGCTTAGCGGGAGGATTTCAGATACGCAGTATTTT.

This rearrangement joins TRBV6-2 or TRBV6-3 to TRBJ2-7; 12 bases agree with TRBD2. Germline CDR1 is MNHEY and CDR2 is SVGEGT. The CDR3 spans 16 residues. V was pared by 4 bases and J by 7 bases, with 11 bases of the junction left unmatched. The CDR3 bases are TGTGCCAGCAGTTCCCTATCACTAGCGGGAGGTGGGGAGCAGTACTTC. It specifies CASSSLSLAGGGEQYF.

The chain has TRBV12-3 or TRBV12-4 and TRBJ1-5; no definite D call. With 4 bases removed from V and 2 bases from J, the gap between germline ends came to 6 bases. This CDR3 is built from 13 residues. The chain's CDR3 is CASSYGGNQPQHF. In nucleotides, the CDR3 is TGTGCCAGCAGTTACGGGGGCAATCAGCCCCAGCATTTT.

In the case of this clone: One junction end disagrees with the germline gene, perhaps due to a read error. CDR3 protein: CASSLGASERYF. The CDR3 DNA sequence: TGTGCCAGCAGCTTGGGGGCTAGCGAGCGGTACTTC. The chain is built from TRBV5-8 and TRBJ2-7; the D gene is possibly TRBD2 (6 bases). This CDR3 comprises 12 residues. Germline CDR1 reads SGHTS; CDR2 reads YDEGEE.

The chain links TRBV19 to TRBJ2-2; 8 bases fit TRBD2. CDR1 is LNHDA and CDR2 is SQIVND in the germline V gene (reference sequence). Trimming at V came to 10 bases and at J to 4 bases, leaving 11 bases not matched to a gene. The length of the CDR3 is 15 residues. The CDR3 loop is CATRGGIVITGELFF. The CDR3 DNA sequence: TGTGCCACCCGCGGGGGGATAGTTATCACCGGGGAGCTGTTTTTT.

The CDR3 reads CASSLSGQGQSPLHF. The CDR3 DNA sequence: TGTGCCAGCAGCCTCTCGGGACAGGGTCAGTCACCCCTCCACTTT. The gene calls are TRBV11-2 and TRBJ1-6, with 9 bases fitting TRBD1. J gave up 10 bases and V 5 bases, and 9 bases lay outside the gene matches. Germline-derived CDR1 and CDR2 are SGHAT and FQNNGV. The CDR3 extends over 15 amino acids.

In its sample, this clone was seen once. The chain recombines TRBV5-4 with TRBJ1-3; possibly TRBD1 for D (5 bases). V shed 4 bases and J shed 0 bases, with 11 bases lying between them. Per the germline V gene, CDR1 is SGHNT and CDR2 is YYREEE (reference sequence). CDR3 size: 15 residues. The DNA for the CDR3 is TGTGCCAGCAGCGCCCGGGGGGGCTCTGGAAACACCATATATTTT. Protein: CASSARGGSGNTIYF.

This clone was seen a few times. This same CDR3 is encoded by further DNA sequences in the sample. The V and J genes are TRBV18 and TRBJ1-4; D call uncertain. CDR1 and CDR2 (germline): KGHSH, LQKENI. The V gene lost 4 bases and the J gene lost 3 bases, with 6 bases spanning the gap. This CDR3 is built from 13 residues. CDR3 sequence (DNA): TGTGCCAGCTCACGGGCCCCTAATGAAAAACTGTTTTTT. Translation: CASSRAPNEKLFF. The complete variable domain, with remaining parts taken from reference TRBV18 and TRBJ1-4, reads NAGVMQNPRHLVRRRGQEARLRCSPMKGHSHVYWYRQLPEEGLKFMVYLQKENIIDESGMPKERFSAEFPKEGPSILRIQQVVRGDSAAYFCASSRAPNEKLFFGSGTQLSVL.

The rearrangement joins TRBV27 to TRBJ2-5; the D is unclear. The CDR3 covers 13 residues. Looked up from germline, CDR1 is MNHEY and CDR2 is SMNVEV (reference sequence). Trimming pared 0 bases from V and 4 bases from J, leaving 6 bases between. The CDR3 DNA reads TGTGCCAGCAGTTTATCGTGGGCAGAGACCCAGTACTTC. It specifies CASSLSWAETQYF.

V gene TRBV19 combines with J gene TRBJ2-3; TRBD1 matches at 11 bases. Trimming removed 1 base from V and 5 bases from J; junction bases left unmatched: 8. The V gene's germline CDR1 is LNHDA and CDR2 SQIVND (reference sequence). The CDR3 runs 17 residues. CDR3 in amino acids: CASSIGRTGGRRDTQYF. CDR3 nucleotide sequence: TGTGCCAGTAGTATAGGTAGGACAGGGGGCCGAAGAGATACGCAGTATTTT.

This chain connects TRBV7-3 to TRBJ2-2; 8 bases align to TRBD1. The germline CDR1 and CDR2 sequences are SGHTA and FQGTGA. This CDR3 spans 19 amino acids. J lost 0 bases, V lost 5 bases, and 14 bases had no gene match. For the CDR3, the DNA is TGTGCCAGCAGCCTGACTGCCCGGACAGGGATTACGAACACCGGGGAGCTGTTTTTT. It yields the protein CASSLTARTGITNTGELFF.

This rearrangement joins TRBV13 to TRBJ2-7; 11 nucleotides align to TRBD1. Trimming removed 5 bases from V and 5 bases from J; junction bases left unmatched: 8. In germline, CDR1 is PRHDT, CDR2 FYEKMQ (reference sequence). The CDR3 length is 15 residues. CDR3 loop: CASSHTGQGGNEQYF. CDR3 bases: TGTGCCAGCAGCCATACGGGACAGGGGGGAAACGAGCAGTACTTC.

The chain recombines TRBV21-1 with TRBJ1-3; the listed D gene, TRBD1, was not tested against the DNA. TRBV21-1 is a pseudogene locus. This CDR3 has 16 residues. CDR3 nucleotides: TGTGCCAGCAGCAAAAGACACTCGAAATCTGGAAACACCATATATTTT. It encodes CASSKRHSKSGNTIYF.

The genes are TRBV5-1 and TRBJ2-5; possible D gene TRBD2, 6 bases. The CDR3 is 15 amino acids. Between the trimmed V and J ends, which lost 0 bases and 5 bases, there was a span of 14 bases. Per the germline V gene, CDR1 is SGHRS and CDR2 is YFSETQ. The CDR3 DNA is TGCGCCAGCAGCTTGGATAGGCGGGGCTATGAGACCCAGTACTTC. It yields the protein CASSLDRRGYETQYF.

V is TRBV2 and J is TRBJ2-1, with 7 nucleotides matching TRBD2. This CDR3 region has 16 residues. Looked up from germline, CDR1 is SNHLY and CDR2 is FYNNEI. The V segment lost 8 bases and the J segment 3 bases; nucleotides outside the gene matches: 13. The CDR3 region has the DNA TGTGCCAGCGTTTCAGGACTAGTTGGCCTCTACAATGAGCAGTTCTTC. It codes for CASVSGLVGLYNEQFF. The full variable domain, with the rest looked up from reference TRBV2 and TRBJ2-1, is EPEVTQTPSHQVTQMGQEVILRCVPISNHLYFYWYRQILGQKVEFLVSFYNNEISEKSEIFDDQFSVERPDGSNFTLKIRSTKLEDSAMYFCASVSGLVGLYNEQFFGPGTRLTVL.

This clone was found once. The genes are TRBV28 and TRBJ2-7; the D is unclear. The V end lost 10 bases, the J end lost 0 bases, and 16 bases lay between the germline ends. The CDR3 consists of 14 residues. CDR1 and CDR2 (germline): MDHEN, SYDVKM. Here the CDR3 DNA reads TGTGCCACCTCCCTACCGGGTTCCTCCTACGAGCAGTACTTC. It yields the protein CATSLPGSSYEQYF.

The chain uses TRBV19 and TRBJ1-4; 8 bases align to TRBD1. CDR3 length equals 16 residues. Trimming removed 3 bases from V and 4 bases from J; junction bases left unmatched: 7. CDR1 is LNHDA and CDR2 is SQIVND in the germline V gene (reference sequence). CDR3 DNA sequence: TGTGCCAGTAGTATTCTATGGACAGGGAATAATGAAAAACTGTTTTTT. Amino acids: CASSILWTGNNEKLFF. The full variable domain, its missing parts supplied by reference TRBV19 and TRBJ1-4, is DGGITQSPKYLFRKEGQNVTLSCEQNLNHDAMYWYRQDPGQGLRLIYYSQIVNDFQKGDIAEGYSVSREKKESFPLTVTSAQKNPTAFYLCASSILWTGNNEKLFFGSGTQLSVL.

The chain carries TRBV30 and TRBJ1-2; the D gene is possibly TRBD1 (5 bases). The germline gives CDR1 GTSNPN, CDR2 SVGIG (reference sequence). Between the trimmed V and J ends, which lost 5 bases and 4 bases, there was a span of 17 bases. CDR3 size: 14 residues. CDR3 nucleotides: TGTGCCTGGGGCTATAACCCCCAGGGCTATGGCTACACCTTC. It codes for CAWGYNPQGYGYTF.

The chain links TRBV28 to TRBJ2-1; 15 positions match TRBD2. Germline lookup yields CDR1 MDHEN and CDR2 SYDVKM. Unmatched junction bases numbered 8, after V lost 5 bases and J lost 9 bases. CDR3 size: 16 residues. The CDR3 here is CASSPIGTSGRSEQFF. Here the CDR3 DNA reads TGTGCCAGCAGTCCAATAGGGACTAGCGGGAGGAGTGAGCAGTTCTTC.

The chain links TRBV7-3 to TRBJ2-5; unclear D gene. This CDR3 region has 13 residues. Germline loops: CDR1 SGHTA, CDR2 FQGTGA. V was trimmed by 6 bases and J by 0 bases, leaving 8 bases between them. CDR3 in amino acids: CASRAPYQETQYF. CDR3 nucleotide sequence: TGTGCCAGCAGGGCTCCGTACCAAGAGACCCAGTACTTC.

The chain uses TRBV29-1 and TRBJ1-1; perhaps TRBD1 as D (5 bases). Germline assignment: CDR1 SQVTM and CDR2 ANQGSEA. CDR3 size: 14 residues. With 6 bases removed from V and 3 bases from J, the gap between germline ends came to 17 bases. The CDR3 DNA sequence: TGCAGCGTCCAAATGGAGGGGTCTTACACTGAAGCTTTCTTT. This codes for CSVQMEGSYTEAFF.

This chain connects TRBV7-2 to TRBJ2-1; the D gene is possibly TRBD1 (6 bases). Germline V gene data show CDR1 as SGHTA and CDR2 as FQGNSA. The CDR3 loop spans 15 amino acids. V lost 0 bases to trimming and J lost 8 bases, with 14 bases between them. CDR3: CASSLAMTQGHEQFF. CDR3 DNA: TGTGCCAGCAGCTTAGCGATGACCCAGGGGCATGAGCAGTTCTTC. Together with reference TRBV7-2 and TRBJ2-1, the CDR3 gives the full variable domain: GAGVSQSPSNKVTEKGKDVELRCDPISGHTALYWYRQSLGQGLEFLIYFQGNSAPDKSGLPSDRFSAERTGGSVSTLTIQRTQQEDSAVYLCASSLAMTQGHEQFFGPGTRLTVL.

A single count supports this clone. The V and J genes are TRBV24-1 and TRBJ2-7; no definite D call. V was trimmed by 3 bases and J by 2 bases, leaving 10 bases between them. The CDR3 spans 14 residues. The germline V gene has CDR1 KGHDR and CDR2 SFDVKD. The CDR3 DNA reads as TGTGCCACCAGTGATGTCGGCGGAGCCTACGAGCAGTACTTC. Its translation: CATSDVGGAYEQYF.

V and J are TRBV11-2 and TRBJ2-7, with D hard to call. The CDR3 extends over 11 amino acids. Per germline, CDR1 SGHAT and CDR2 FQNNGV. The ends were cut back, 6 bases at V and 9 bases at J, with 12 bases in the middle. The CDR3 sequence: CASRAEALQYF. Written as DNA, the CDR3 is TGTGCCAGCAGGGCTGAGGCGTTGCAGTACTTC.

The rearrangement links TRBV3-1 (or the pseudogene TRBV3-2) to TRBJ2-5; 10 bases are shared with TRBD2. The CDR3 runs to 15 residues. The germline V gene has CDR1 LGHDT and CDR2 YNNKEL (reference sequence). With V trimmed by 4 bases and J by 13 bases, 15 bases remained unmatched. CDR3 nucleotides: TGTGCCAGCAGCCCCCGGGCTAGCGGGAGTTTGGGTTGGTACTTC. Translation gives CASSPRASGSLGWYF.

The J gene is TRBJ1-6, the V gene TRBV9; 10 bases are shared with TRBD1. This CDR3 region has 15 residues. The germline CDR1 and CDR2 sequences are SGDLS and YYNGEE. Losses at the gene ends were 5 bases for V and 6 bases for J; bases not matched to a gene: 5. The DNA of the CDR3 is TGTGCCAGCAGGGGACAGGGGAGGGGTAATTCACCCCTCCACTTT. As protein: CASRGQGRGNSPLHF.

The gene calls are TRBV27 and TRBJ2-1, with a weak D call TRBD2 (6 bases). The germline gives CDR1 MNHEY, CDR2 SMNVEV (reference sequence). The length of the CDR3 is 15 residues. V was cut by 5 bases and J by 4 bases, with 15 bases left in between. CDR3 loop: CASSLTGTAYNEQFF. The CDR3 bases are TGTGCCAGCAGTCTAACCGGGACTGCATACAATGAGCAGTTCTTC.

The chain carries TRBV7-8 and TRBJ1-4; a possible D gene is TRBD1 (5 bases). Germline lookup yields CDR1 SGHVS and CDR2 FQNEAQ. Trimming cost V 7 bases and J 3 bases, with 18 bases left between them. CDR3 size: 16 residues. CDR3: CASTRTGGSANEKLFF. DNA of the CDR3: TGTGCCAGCACCCGAACCGGGGGAAGCGCTAATGAAAAACTGTTTTTT.

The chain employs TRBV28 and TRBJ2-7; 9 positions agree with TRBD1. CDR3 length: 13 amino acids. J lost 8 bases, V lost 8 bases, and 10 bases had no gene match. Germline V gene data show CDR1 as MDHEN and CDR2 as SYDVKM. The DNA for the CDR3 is TGTGCCAGCGGTGGGACAGGGCGGATTAAGCAGTACTTC. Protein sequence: CASGGTGRIKQYF.

In DNA form, the CDR3 reads TGCGCCAGCAGCTTGGACTCAGGCCAGTTCTACGAGCAGTACTTC. Encoded protein: CASSLDSGQFYEQYF. This chain links TRBV5-1 with TRBJ2-7; D unresolved. Germline-derived CDR1 and CDR2 are SGHRS and YFSETQ. The CDR3 loop spans 15 amino acids. V was trimmed by 0 bases and J by 3 bases, leaving 13 bases between them.

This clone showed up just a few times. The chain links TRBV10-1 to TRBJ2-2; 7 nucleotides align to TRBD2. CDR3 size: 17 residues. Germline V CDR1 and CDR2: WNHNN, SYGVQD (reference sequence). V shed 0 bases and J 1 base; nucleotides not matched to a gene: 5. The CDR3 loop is CASSESGTIRNTGELFF. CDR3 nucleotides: TGCGCCAGCAGTGAGTCAGGGACTATTCGGAACACCGGGGAGCTGTTTTTT.